The sequence of this T cell receptor (beta chain) was determined in a study of blood T cell repertoires in COVID-19. Background on the study: Sites across the United States, Italy and Spain contributed samples from acute and convalescent COVID-19. Sources were T cells, B-cell-depleted T cells, or PBMCs; the material itself was cDNA or gDNA.

Original processing methods: The assay estimated nucleated cells by amplifying reference gene primers. The protocol was immunoSEQ multiplex PCR, while the TCRdb copy is restricted to in-frame clones and leaves out a portion. V and J calls plus clone size are reproduced from that table; the DNA served to infer D and trimming. Among more than 75,000 clones, around 80% were seen once, and the ten largest hold 15% to 20%. CDR1 and CDR2 from the germline V gene are SGDLS and YYNGEE. Trimming at V came to 4 bases and at J to 7 bases, leaving 7 bases not matched to a gene. The CDR3 contains 15 residues. The clonotype originates from a woman older than 75 with active or convalescent COVID-19. The rearrangement links TRBV9 to TRBJ2-1; TRBD2 matches at 11 bases. The sequencing sample was made of peripheral blood. In DNA form, the CDR3 reads TGTGCCAGCAGCCCCAGGGTAGCGGGAGGGAATGAGCAGTTCTTC. This encodes CASSPRVAGGNEQFF.